The next 20 T cell receptor beta chains were all read from a single sample in a study of T cells after yellow fever vaccination. MiXCR was run by TCRdb on the 5' RACE reads, yielding one entry per CDR3 protein. The sample consists of hundreds of thousands of distinct CDR3 sequences, around 10% of them appearing once. Sequenced material: PBMCs, taken on the day of the first yellow fever vaccination. The receptors stem from a young man who received the YFV17D yellow fever vaccine.

The table lists this clonotype with a few counts. The V call is TRBV5-1, the J call TRBJ1-6, with 9 bases fitting TRBD1. The CDR3 loop spans 15 amino acids. Trimming cost V 5 bases and J 7 bases; bases outside gene matches: 7. CDR1 is SGHRS and CDR2 is YFSETQ in the germline V gene. CDR3 residues: CASRAPGQGNSPLHF. In DNA, the CDR3 is TGCGCCAGCAGAGCCCCGGGACAGGGAAATTCACCCCTCCACTTT.

This chain uses TRBV18 with TRBJ1-5; D is unclear. The CDR3 contains 12 residues. Germline CDR1 reads KGHSH; CDR2 reads LQKENI. V was cut by 6 bases and J by 3 bases, with 6 bases left in between. The CDR3 loop reads CASSGFNQPQHF. The CDR3 DNA reads as TGTGCCAGCTCCGGTTTCAATCAGCCCCAGCATTTT.

The J gene is TRBJ1-2, the V gene TRBV20-1; maybe TRBD1 (6 bases). Trimming pared 3 bases from V and 7 bases from J, leaving 15 bases between. In germline, CDR1 is DFQATT, CDR2 SNEGSKA (reference sequence). This CDR3 contains 13 residues. CDR3 sequence: CSASVGGGFGYTF. CDR3 in DNA: TGCAGTGCTAGTGTAGGGGGAGGTTTTGGCTACACCTTC.

This chain links TRBV28 with TRBJ1-2; 7 bases agree with TRBD1. Looked up from germline, CDR1 is MDHEN and CDR2 is SYDVKM. V lost 6 bases, J lost 2 bases, and 6 bases stayed unmatched. CDR3 length: 14 residues. DNA of the CDR3: TGTGCCAGCAGACCAGGGGGGGCCAACTATGGCTACACCTTC. Amino acids: CASRPGGANYGYTF.

This clonotype was counted at least ten times. This chain joins TRBV7-9 and TRBJ2-5; 7 bases agree with TRBD1. CDR1 and CDR2 from the germline V gene are SEHNR and FQNEAQ (reference sequence). The CDR3 runs 16 residues. V lost 2 bases and J lost 5; bases outside the gene matches: 11. In DNA, the CDR3 is TGTGCCAGCAGCTTATGGAACAGGGGAACTGGGGAGACCCAGTACTTC. This translates into CASSLWNRGTGETQYF. Combining the CDR3 with reference TRBV7-9 and TRBJ2-5 gives the whole variable domain DTGVSQNPRHKITKRGQNVTFRCDPISEHNRLYWYRQTLGQGPEFLTYFQNEAQLEKSRLLSDRFSAERPKGSFSTLEIQRTEQGDSAMYLCASSLWNRGTGETQYFGPGTRLLVL.

This clonotype was seen repeatedly, ten times or more. The gene calls are TRBV4-1 and TRBJ1-1; D gene uncertain. V gave up 0 bases and J gave up 4 bases, with 18 bases separating them. There are 17 residues in the CDR3. Germline values: CDR1 MGHRA, CDR2 YSYEKL. CDR3 nucleotide sequence: TGCGCCAGCAGCCAAGAACCTAAGGGATCCTTAGGCACTGAAGCTTTCTTT. It codes for CASSQEPKGSLGTEAFF.

This clonotype was seen more than once but under ten times. This chain joins TRBV10-3 and TRBJ1-5, with D maybe TRBD1 (5 bases). V was trimmed by 3 bases and J by 1 base, leaving 10 bases between them. The CDR3 consists of 15 residues. Germline V gene lookup returns CDR1 ENHRY and CDR2 SYGVKD. The CDR3 here is CAISDQGQSNQPQHF. CDR3 DNA: TGTGCCATCAGTGATCAGGGCCAGAGCAATCAGCCCCAGCATTTT.

The sample holds a few counts of this clonotype. The chain uses TRBV20-1 and TRBJ2-3; 7 bases fit TRBD1. V was clipped by 4 bases and J by 1 base; unmatched bases: 5. CDR3 length: 14 amino acids. Germline loops: CDR1 DFQATT, CDR2 SNEGSKA (reference sequence). CDR3 sequence (DNA): TGCAGTGCTAAACAGGGGTTCGGCACAGATACGCAGTATTTT. It specifies CSAKQGFGTDTQYF.

The V call is TRBV12-3 or TRBV12-4, the J call TRBJ1-1; D unclear. Trimming took 3 bases from V and 7 from J, leaving 9 bases between them. This CDR3 has 12 amino acids. The CDR3, as DNA: TGTGCCAGCAGTTTCCTTCGGGGTGAAGCTTTCTTT. Protein product: CASSFLRGEAFF.

The rearrangement uses TRBV20-1 and TRBJ2-5; TRBD2 matches at 8 bases. The germline gives CDR1 DFQATT, CDR2 SNEGSKA (reference sequence). V dropped 3 bases and J dropped 4; count of bases not matched to a gene: 4. CDR3 length: 13 amino acids. The CDR3 loop is CSASLRGGETQYF. CDR3 sequence (DNA): TGCAGTGCTAGTCTTCGGGGGGGAGAGACCCAGTACTTC.

This clonotype was counted between two and nine times. This chain's CDR3 is CASSPARDRYNYGYTF. DNA of the CDR3: TGTGCCAGCAGCCCCGCCCGGGACAGGTATAACTATGGCTACACCTTC. The chain recombines TRBV7-9 with TRBJ1-2, with 8 nucleotides matching TRBD1. Per the germline V gene, CDR1 is SEHNR and CDR2 is FQNEAQ (reference sequence). After removal of 5 bases from V and 1 base from J, the junction contained 9 bases not matched to a gene. The CDR3 contains 16 residues.

This clonotype was seen only a few times. The V and J genes are TRBV10-2 and TRBJ1-6; tentative D call: TRBD1 (6 bases). The CDR3 runs to 14 residues. The V gene's germline CDR1 is WSHSY and CDR2 SAAADI. V gave up 6 bases and J gave up 8 bases, with 14 bases separating them. In DNA, the CDR3 is TGCGCCAGCAGCAGGACAGCACTGGATTCACCCCTCCACTTT. Translated, it gives CASSRTALDSPLHF.

The V call is TRBV19, the J call TRBJ1-1; a weak D match, TRBD1 (6 bases). With 7 bases removed from V and 1 base from J, the gap between germline ends came to 13 bases. This CDR3 contains 14 residues. The germline CDR1 and CDR2 sequences are LNHDA and SQIVND (reference sequence). CDR3 sequence reads: CASTGEISNTEAFF. The CDR3 DNA is TGTGCCAGTACAGGGGAAATCTCGAACACTGAAGCTTTCTTT.

Ten or more counts support this clonotype. The V gene is TRBV4-2, the J gene TRBJ1-2; D ambiguous. Germline assignment: CDR1 LGHNA and CDR2 YNFKEQ. This CDR3 is built from 14 residues. V was clipped by 4 bases and J by 8 bases, with 17 bases between them. CDR3 amino acids: CASSRDMNPRGYTF. The CDR3 DNA sequence: TGTGCCAGCAGCCGCGACATGAACCCGCGGGGCTACACCTTC.

The chain links TRBV28 to TRBJ1-2; the match to TRBD1 covers 7 bases. This CDR3 contains 14 residues. Germline V CDR1 and CDR2: MDHEN, SYDVKM. Trimming removed 3 bases from V and 7 bases from J; junction bases left unmatched: 8. The CDR3: CASSLRSGGIGYTF. DNA of the CDR3: TGTGCCAGCAGTTTGCGATCAGGGGGGATTGGCTACACCTTC.

The gene calls are TRBV18 and TRBJ2-3; tentative D call: TRBD1 (5 bases). The germline V and J ends were trimmed by 3 bases and 5 bases, with 9 bases remaining between them. This CDR3 region has 13 residues. Per the germline V gene, CDR1 is KGHSH and CDR2 is LQKENI. The chain's CDR3 is CASSPSRGDTQYF. CDR3 in DNA: TGTGCCAGCTCACCTAGTAGGGGAGATACGCAGTATTTT.

The CDR3 loop reads CSVEYRGVDNEQFF. CDR3 nucleotide sequence: TGCAGCGTTGAGTACAGGGGAGTTGACAATGAGCAGTTCTTC. The chain combines TRBV29-1 with TRBJ2-1, with 7 bases matching TRBD1. The V gene end was trimmed by 3 bases and the J gene end by 5 bases; junction bases not matched to a gene: 7. Per the germline V gene, CDR1 is SQVTM and CDR2 is ANQGSEA. CDR3 length: 14 residues.

This clonotype was detected a few times. This rearrangement joins TRBV28 to TRBJ1-3, with D uncertain. Germline assignment: CDR1 MDHEN and CDR2 SYDVKM. The CDR3 totals 13 residues. The germline V and J ends were trimmed by 6 bases and 7 bases, with 13 bases remaining between them. This CDR3 is CASRSSSYNTIYF. CDR3 DNA sequence: TGTGCCAGCAGATCTTCTAGCTACAACACCATATATTTT.

V and J are TRBV7-2 and TRBJ1-2; D not resolved. V lost 4 bases and J lost 5, with 11 bases in between. The germline gives CDR1 SGHTA, CDR2 FQGNSA. This CDR3 contains 13 residues. The CDR3 protein is CASSSAGPYGYTF. In DNA form, the CDR3 reads TGTGCCAGCAGCTCCGCTGGACCATATGGCTACACCTTC.

The chain joins TRBV7-6 to TRBJ2-6; weak D call: TRBD2 (6 bases). The CDR3 is made up of 18 amino acids. From germline, CDR1 is SGHVS and CDR2 FNYEAQ. The ends were cut back, 2 bases at V and 1 base at J, with 15 bases in the middle. The CDR3 here is CASSLLYGGDSGANVLTF. The CDR3 nucleotides read TGTGCCAGCAGCTTATTATACGGGGGAGATTCTGGGGCCAACGTCCTGACTTTC.